Below, 29 T cell receptor beta chains from the same sample are listed, as sequenced in a study of blood T cell repertoires in COVID-19. TCRdb's copy holds only in-frame clones and misses some; the assay was immunoSEQ multiplex PCR. The table shows 200,000 to 250,000 clones, with approximately 80% occurring only once. The source material was peripheral blood. These receptors originate from a woman aged 80 or older with COVID-19, enrolled during active disease.

The gene calls are TRBV6-6 and TRBJ2-3; unclear D gene. V was trimmed by 10 bases and J by 2 bases, leaving 16 bases between them. Germline V gene data show CDR1 as MNHNY and CDR2 as SVGAGI (reference sequence). This CDR3 has 14 amino acids. DNA for the CDR3: TGTGCCATAAAGGAGAGGAGTTCCACAGATACGCAGTATTTT. It codes for CAIKERSSTDTQYF.

The genes are TRBV20-1 and TRBJ2-1, with 12 bases identical to TRBD2. The CDR3 consists of 11 residues. Germline CDR1 reads DFQATT; CDR2 reads SNEGSKA (reference sequence). The CDR3 region is CASGGAFEQFF. In DNA, the CDR3 is TGCGCTAGCGGGGGGGCCTTTGAGCAGTTCTTC.

In its sample, this clone was seen a few times. This chain uses TRBV7-9 with TRBJ1-3; perhaps TRBD1 as D (6 bases). This CDR3 spans 13 amino acids. Trimming cost V 0 bases and J 6 bases, with 6 bases left between them. Germline-derived CDR1 and CDR2 are SEHNR and FQNEAQ (reference sequence). CDR3 in DNA: TGTGCCAGCAGCTTAGCGGGGGCAAACACCATATATTTT. Residues: CASSLAGANTIYF.

The table lists this clone with a count of one. The CDR3 spells CASSPKLAGVDTQYF. The CDR3 nucleotides are TGTGCCAGCAGCCCGAAACTAGCGGGGGTAGATACGCAGTATTTT. The V and J genes are TRBV7-9 and TRBJ2-3; 11 bases line up with TRBD2. The CDR3 extends over 15 amino acids. The V segment lost 5 bases and the J segment 5 bases; nucleotides outside the gene matches: 6. CDR1 and CDR2 (germline): SEHNR, FQNEAQ (reference sequence).

The rearrangement uses TRBV6-5 and TRBJ1-2; D is possibly TRBD1 (6 bases). The length of the CDR3 is 13 residues. Germline V gives CDR1 MNHEY, CDR2 SVGAGI. Trimming pared 7 bases from V and 7 bases from J, leaving 16 bases between. The DNA of the CDR3 is TGTGCCAGCACCTCTCGACAGGCGGGTGGCTACACCTTC. Translating it yields CASTSRQAGGYTF.

About this clone itself: Other nucleotide sequences from this sample produce the same CDR3. The chain uses TRBV25-1 and TRBJ1-1; TRBD1 might be the D (6 bases). Between the trimmed V and J ends, which lost 5 bases and 6 bases, there was a span of 7 bases. The CDR3 is 11 residues long. Germline V gene data show CDR1 as MGHDK and CDR2 as SYGVNS. For the CDR3, the DNA is TGTGCCAGCAGTAGGGGGTCTGAAGCTTTCTTT. Its translation is CASSRGSEAFF.

V gene TRBV2 combines with J gene TRBJ1-1; tentatively, D is TRBD1 (6 bases). CDR1 and CDR2 from the germline V gene are SNHLY and FYNNEI. The CDR3 length is 14 residues. Deletions cut 6 bases from V and 2 bases from J, with 13 bases between. This chain's CDR3 is CASRDRRLNTEAFF. In DNA, the CDR3 is TGTGCCAGCAGAGACAGGAGACTAAACACTGAAGCTTTCTTT.

The gene calls are TRBV5-1 and TRBJ1-5; no clear D gene. Germline V gene sequence: CDR1 SGHRS, CDR2 YFSETQ. There are 13 residues in the CDR3. Trimming shortened V by 5 bases and J by 7 bases, and 13 bases separated the two germline ends. The CDR3 spells CASSEDSWQPQHF. Written as DNA, the CDR3 is TGCGCCAGCAGTGAGGATTCTTGGCAGCCCCAGCATTTT.

V is TRBV11-2 and J is TRBJ1-6; D perhaps matches TRBD1 (5 bases). The germline V gene encodes CDR1 SGHAT and CDR2 FQNNGV. This CDR3 spans 13 amino acids. The V and J ends lost 1 base and 9 bases respectively, with 7 bases between them. CDR3 in DNA: TGTGCCAGCAGCTTAGTAAGGGGTTCACCCCTCCACTTT. It yields the protein CASSLVRGSPLHF.

The rearrangement uses TRBV6-6 and TRBJ2-6; 10 nucleotides match TRBD1. CDR1 MNHNY and CDR2 SVGAGI come from the germline V gene (reference sequence). The J segment lost 0 bases and the V segment lost 6 bases, leaving 17 bases of the junction unmatched. CDR3 length: 21 residues. In DNA form, the CDR3 reads TGTGCCAGCAGCGAGGTCGGGACAGGGGTCAACTCCTTCTCTGGGGCCAACGTCCTGACTTTC. Its protein is CASSEVGTGVNSFSGANVLTF.

The rearrangement joins TRBV2 to TRBJ2-2; a possible D gene is TRBD1 (7 bases). V was cut by 8 bases and J by 5 bases, with 15 bases left in between. In germline, CDR1 is SNHLY, CDR2 FYNNEI. This CDR3 has 14 amino acids. In nucleotides, the CDR3 is TGTGCCAGCTGCGGGACAGTCGTGACCGGGGAGCTGTTTTTT. Protein: CASCGTVVTGELFF.

The V gene is TRBV6-2 or TRBV6-3, the J gene TRBJ2-7, with unresolved D. Germline V gene lookup returns CDR1 MNHEY and CDR2 SVGEGT. The germline V and J ends were trimmed by 2 bases and 2 bases, with 7 bases remaining between them. The CDR3 runs 13 residues. CDR3 sequence: CASSYTSTYEQYF. As DNA, the CDR3 is TGTGCCAGCAGTTACACGTCTACCTACGAGCAGTACTTC.

The rearrangement joins TRBV18 to TRBJ1-6; D not resolved. Trimming took off 5 bases at V and 10 bases at J, with 18 bases between the two ends. In germline, CDR1 is KGHSH, CDR2 LQKENI. CDR3 size: 15 residues. CDR3 bases: TGTGCCAGCTCATCCACGAATGGGGAGGGATCACCCCTCCACTTT. It codes for CASSSTNGEGSPLHF.

The chain uses TRBV28 and TRBJ2-7; 9 bases align to TRBD1. Germline V gene lookup returns CDR1 MDHEN and CDR2 SYDVKM. This CDR3 is 16 amino acids long. V dropped 3 bases and J dropped 1; count of bases not matched to a gene: 7. The CDR3 sequence is CASSFPGTGSSYEQYF. DNA for the CDR3: TGTGCCAGCAGTTTCCCAGGGACAGGGTCTTCCTACGAGCAGTACTTC.

This clone was recorded a few times. The chain recombines TRBV11-1 with TRBJ1-6; D ambiguous. The V end was cut by 3 bases, the J end by 10 bases, with 10 bases between. Per the germline V gene, CDR1 is SGHAT and CDR2 is FQDESV (reference sequence). The CDR3 covers 13 residues. The CDR3 sequence is CASSFPGVSPLHF. The CDR3 nucleotides read TGTGCCAGCAGCTTCCCGGGTGTCTCACCCCTCCACTTT.

The J gene is TRBJ2-7, the V gene TRBV18; D not certain. Germline-derived CDR1 and CDR2 are KGHSH and LQKENI. The length of the CDR3 is 13 residues. V was cut by 3 bases and J by 2 bases, with 8 bases left in between. The CDR3 DNA reads TGTGCCAGCTCACCCGACGACACCTACGAGCAGTACGTC. This translates into CASSPDDTYEQYV.

The chain carries TRBV7-3 and TRBJ2-3, with D unresolved. V dropped 1 base and J dropped 6 bases, with 5 bases sitting between them. The CDR3 extends over 12 amino acids. The germline CDR1 and CDR2 sequences are SGHTA and FQGTGA. CDR3 in DNA: TGTGCCAGCAGCTTAAGCCGGGATACGCAGTATTTT. Protein: CASSLSRDTQYF.

A word on this clone: Sequence at one end of the junction differs from germline and may be a read error. The sample has other DNA sequences that encode this CDR3 too. DNA for the CDR3: TGTGCTAGCAGCTTAAGACCGGACAGGGGTTATTCACCCCTCCACTTT. This gives the protein CASSLRPDRGYSPLHF. The gene calls are TRBV13 and TRBJ1-6, with 9 bases lining up with TRBD1. Germline V lookup: CDR1 PRHDT, CDR2 FYEKMQ (reference sequence). The CDR3 spans 16 residues.

The V call is TRBV5-1, the J call TRBJ2-3, with 10 bases aligning to TRBD2. The germline CDR1 and CDR2 sequences are SGHRS and YFSETQ. With 7 bases clipped from V and 2 bases from J, the junction kept 7 bases outside the gene matches. The CDR3 runs to 15 residues. CDR3 bases: TGCGCCAGCTCTACTAGCGGGGTACCCACAGATACGCAGTATTTT. Its translation is CASSTSGVPTDTQYF.

The V call is TRBV27, the J call TRBJ2-7; 12 nucleotides agree with TRBD1. CDR1 is MNHEY, CDR2 SMNVEV, per germline (reference sequence). Trimming at V came to 5 bases and at J to 12 bases, leaving 11 bases not matched to a gene. The CDR3 is made up of 14 amino acids. In nucleotides, the CDR3 is TGTGCCAGCAGTCCGACCGCCGGGACAGGGGGCAGGTACGTC. Protein sequence: CASSPTAGTGGRYV.

This clone has only one observation. The V call is TRBV5-1, the J call TRBJ1-4; the D is unclear. Trimming took off 0 bases at V and 4 bases at J, with 10 bases between the two ends. This CDR3 region has 15 residues. In germline, CDR1 is SGHRS, CDR2 YFSETQ. The CDR3 DNA sequence: TGCGCCAGCAGCTTGGATGGCGGGTTTAATGAAAAACTGTTTTTT. It encodes CASSLDGGFNEKLFF. Combining the CDR3 with reference TRBV5-1 and TRBJ1-4 gives the whole variable domain KAGVTQTPRYLIKTRGQQVTLSCSPISGHRSVSWYQQTPGQGLQFLFEYFSETQRNKGNFPGRFSGRQFSNSRSEMNVSTLELGDSALYLCASSLDGGFNEKLFFGSGTQLSVL.

This chain uses TRBV27 with TRBJ2-7; tentatively, D is TRBD1 (7 bases). This CDR3 contains 13 residues. Trimming left V 4 bases short and J 4 bases short, with 11 bases between. The germline gives CDR1 MNHEY, CDR2 SMNVEV (reference sequence). CDR3 region: CASSYRGGYEQYF. The CDR3 nucleotides read TGTGCCAGCAGTTACAGGGGAGGATACGAGCAGTACTTC.

This clone was picked up one time. The chain recombines TRBV5-4 with TRBJ2-7; a possible D gene is TRBD1 (6 bases). CDR1 and CDR2 (germline): SGHNT, YYREEE (reference sequence). V lost 4 bases, J lost 4 bases, and 21 bases lay in between. The CDR3 extends over 16 amino acids. DNA of the CDR3: TGTGCCAGCAGCAAGACGACAGCTCTGGGGGCTTACGAGCAGTACTTC. Its protein is CASSKTTALGAYEQYF.

The chain links TRBV7-2 to TRBJ2-2; 10 nucleotides align to TRBD1. Germline V CDR1 and CDR2: SGHTA, FQGNSA. V gave up 5 bases and J gave up 6 bases; unmatched junction bases: 6. The CDR3 totals 15 residues. CDR3 bases: TGTGCCAGCAGCACCAGACAGGGGGCGGCCGGGGAGCTGTTTTTT. It translates to CASSTRQGAAGELFF.

This clone was counted once. The J gene is TRBJ2-2, the V gene TRBV6-5, with 7 positions matching TRBD1. There are 14 residues in the CDR3. V lost 6 bases and J lost 6; bases outside the gene matches: 7. Germline lookup yields CDR1 MNHEY and CDR2 SVGAGI. CDR3 nucleotides: TGTGCCAGCAGACGGACACAGGGGTCCGGGGAGCTGTTTTTT. Translating it yields CASRRTQGSGELFF.

The rearrangement uses TRBV4-2 and TRBJ2-5; TRBD1 might be the D (6 bases). CDR1 is LGHNA and CDR2 is YNFKEQ in the germline V gene. The CDR3 has 16 residues. Trimming removed 0 bases from V and 2 bases from J, with 13 bases in between. The chain's CDR3 is CASSQDIQRGQETQYF. The CDR3 DNA reads TGTGCCAGCAGCCAAGACATTCAAAGGGGGCAAGAGACCCAGTACTTC.

The rearrangement links TRBV28 to TRBJ1-1; D is uncertain. This CDR3 contains 14 residues. With 3 bases removed from V and 0 bases from J, the gap between germline ends came to 8 bases. The germline V gene has CDR1 MDHEN and CDR2 SYDVKM. The CDR3 is CASSFGSMNTEAFF. The DNA for the CDR3 is TGTGCCAGCAGTTTTGGTTCTATGAACACTGAAGCTTTCTTT.

The chain is built from TRBV27 and TRBJ1-1; 8 positions match TRBD1. Germline loops: CDR1 MNHEY, CDR2 SMNVEV (reference sequence). CDR3 length: 15 residues. V gave up 4 bases and J gave up 12 bases; unmatched junction bases: 16. For the CDR3, the DNA is TGTGCCAGCAGTTCCTCTCGCCCAACAGGGGGGGTAACTTTCTTT. It codes for CASSSSRPTGGVTFF.

The chain combines TRBV18 with TRBJ1-5; weak D call: TRBD1 (5 bases). Trimming left V 6 bases short and J 2 bases short, with 23 bases between. Germline V lookup: CDR1 KGHSH, CDR2 LQKENI. The CDR3 extends over 18 amino acids. The CDR3 bases are TGTGCCAGCTCTAAGGGTCCAGGAGGGTCGGGGGGCAATCAGCCCCAGCATTTT. This encodes CASSKGPGGSGGNQPQHF.